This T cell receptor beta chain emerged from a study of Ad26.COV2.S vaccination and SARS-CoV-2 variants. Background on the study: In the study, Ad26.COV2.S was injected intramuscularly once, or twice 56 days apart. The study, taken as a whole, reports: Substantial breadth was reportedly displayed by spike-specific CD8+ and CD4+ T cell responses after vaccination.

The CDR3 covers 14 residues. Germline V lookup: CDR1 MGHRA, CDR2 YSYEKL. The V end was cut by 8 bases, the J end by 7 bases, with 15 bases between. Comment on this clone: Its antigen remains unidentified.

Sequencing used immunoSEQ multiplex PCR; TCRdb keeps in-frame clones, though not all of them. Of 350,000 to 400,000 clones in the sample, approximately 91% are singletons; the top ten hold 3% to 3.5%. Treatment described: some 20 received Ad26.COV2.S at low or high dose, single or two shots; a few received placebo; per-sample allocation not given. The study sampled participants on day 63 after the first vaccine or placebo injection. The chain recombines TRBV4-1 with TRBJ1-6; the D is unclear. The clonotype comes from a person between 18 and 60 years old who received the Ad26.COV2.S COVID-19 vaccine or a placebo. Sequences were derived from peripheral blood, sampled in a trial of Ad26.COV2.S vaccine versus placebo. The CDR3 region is CASGNPEVNSPLHF. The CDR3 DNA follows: TGCGCCAGCGGGAACCCGGAGGTCAATTCACCCCTCCACTTT.